Listed below are T cell receptor beta chains from one sample, sequenced in a study of human T cells and chemical hapten exposure. TCRdb re-derived calls from the RACE reads in MiXCR, one entry per CDR3 protein. The sample yields some 90,000 distinct CDR3 sequences, 8.5% to 9% seen once. Sequences were derived from whole blood, sampled in connection with sensitization to the hapten diphenylcyclopropenone (DPC). These receptors all stem from a man in his forties with alopecia areata. Some clones in this sample may be carry-over from other donors' samples. CDR3s include the opening cysteine and the closing phenylalanine or tryptophan. The D gene is left open where the match is weak. Clone size is not always given. Where it is, it says once, few, many or a class for expanded clones.

size,J,V,D,DNA,CDR3
NA,TRBJ1-4,TRBV7-9,NA,TGTGCCAGCAGCTCCGGGAGCGGCGGAGAAAAACTGTTTTTT,CASSSGSGGEKLFF
few,TRBJ2-1,TRBV15,TRBD2,TGTGCCACCAGCAGAGCAGGACTAGCGGGTTACAATGAGCAGTTCTTC,CATSRAGLAGYNEQFF
few,TRBJ1-2,TRBV5-4,NA,TGTGCCAGCAGCTTGGCCGGGGATTTCTACACCTTC,CASSLAGDFYTF
many,TRBJ1-2,TRBV29-1,NA,TGCAGCGCACCGACCTACACCGGCGACTATGGCTACACCTTC,CSAPTYTGDYGYTF
NA,TRBJ1-1,TRBV28,NA,TGTGCCAGCAGTTCTAGACCAGGTGAAGCTTTCTTT,CASSSRPGEAFF
many,TRBJ2-2,TRBV7-2,TRBD1,TGTGCCAGCAGCTTACAGGGGGCTACCGGGGAGCTGTTTTTT,CASSLQGATGELFF
NA,TRBJ2-5,TRBV7-2,NA,TGTGCCAGCAGCTTAGTTTGGACAGAAGAGACCCAGTACTTC,CASSLVWTEETQYF
many,TRBJ1-5,TRBV29-1,TRBD1,TGCAGCGTGAGGACAGGCACGGGGCCCCAGCATTTT,CSVRTGTGPQHF
NA,TRBJ2-5,TRBV24-1,TRBD2,TGTGCCACCAGTGATCGGACTAGCGGACAAGAGACCCAGTACTTC,CATSDRTSGQETQYF
NA,TRBJ2-1,TRBV6-5,TRBD2,TGTGCCAGCAGTTGGGGTAGCGGGAGGGAATATACTAATGAGCAGTTCTTC,CASSWGSGREYTNEQFF
NA,TRBJ2-7,TRBV6-1,TRBD1,TGTGCCAGCAGTGAAGTCCCGGGACAGGGGGACTTGGGCTTC,CASSEVPGQGDLGF
NA,TRBJ2-7,TRBV5-4,TRBD2,TGTGCCAGCAGCTTGTTCGGCGGGAGGGTGGAAGAGCAGTACTTC,CASSLFGGRVEEQYF